This T cell receptor (beta chain) came from a study of cytomegalovirus exposure and HLA in healthy donors. Study-wide context: HLA-typed donors contributed 65 million to 85 million unique TCRs, which were held in an early data release. Findings of the study overall: The CMV antigen specificity of a few CMV-associated chains was confirmed through in vitro analysis. Another analysis was done later, and it associated approximately 15,000 TCR beta sequences with HLA alleles at 0.05 false discovery rate. According to a later analysis, donors in an Asian-associated ancestry cluster reportedly had fewer N-insertions than the roughly 670-donor mean.

About this clone: Its matching antigen is unknown.

V lost 7 bases and J lost 0; bases outside the gene matches: 12. CDR1 is SEHNR, CDR2 FQNEAQ, per germline (reference sequence). CDR3 length: 18 residues. The PCR was carried out with 60 Vbeta primers and 13 Jbeta primers. Some clones are missing from TCRdb's copy, which holds only in-frame ones; the method was immunoSEQ multiplex PCR. Among 200,000 or so clones listed, about three quarters were seen once. This chain connects TRBV7-9 to TRBJ2-6; 7 nucleotides agree with TRBD1. The sequenced sample was PBMCs. This receptor was identified in a man between 18 and 35 years old in good health and CMV-seronegative. DNA for the CDR3: TGTGCCAGCACCAGGGACAGCCTATCTTACTCTGGGGCCAACGTCCTGACTTTC. Its protein is CASTRDSLSYSGANVLTF.